The T cell receptor (beta chain) described here comes from a study of tumor-infiltrating lymphocytes in primary liver carcinoma. Across the study: Aged between 30 and 69 years, the patients were men and women. Tumor staging was T1-T3 N0M0; sizes spanned about 4.2 to 11 cm across.

CDR1 and CDR2 from the germline V gene are SEHNR and FQNEAQ (reference sequence). This CDR3 is built from 15 residues. Trimming shortened V by 5 bases and J by 4 bases, and 14 bases separated the two germline ends. Notes on this clonotype: A much larger clone sits a single nucleotide away, making a read error possible.

The template, approximately 500 ng total RNA, yielded TCR beta cDNA made with a constant-region primer. Investigators got TCR beta libraries out of three nested multiplex PCR rounds, done with slightly modified ARM-PCR. Use of TRBV1-TRBV30 forward primers with a C-beta reverse primer characterized the first two PCR rounds, which lasted around 10 cycles each. TCRdb fed the multiplex PCR reads into MiXCR, producing one record per CDR3 protein. The table includes 85,000 to 100,000 distinct CDR3 sequences, just over 65% detected once. Co-extraction of RNA and DNA was performed on 20-30 mg of unsorted bulk tissue.

The sample comprised tumor-adjacent normal liver tissue. This chain joins TRBV7-9 and TRBJ1-4; D gene uncertain. This TCR was sampled from a man aged 40-49 years with primary liver carcinoma and hepatitis B virus infection. CDR3 loop: CASSPRPSDNEKLFF. The CDR3 DNA reads TGTGCCAGCAGCCCTAGACCCTCTGATAATGAAAAACTGTTTTTT.